The 17 T cell receptor beta chains in this list originate from one sample, sequenced in a study of T cells in Graves' hyperthyroidism and ophthalmopathy. There were TCR beta CDR3 regions amplified from RNA transcripts. An initial round of RT-PCR targeting the TCR CDR3 relied on the HTBI primer set. TCRdb itself ran the multiplex PCR reads through MiXCR, one entry per CDR3 protein. The data hold about 400,000 distinct CDR3 sequences, with under 15% observed a single time. The specimen sequenced was blood. These receptors came from a woman aged 25-40 years with Graves' hyperthyroidism.

Remarks on this clonotype: A read error is possible here, since a much larger clone lies one base away. J is TRBJ2-7 and V is TRBV6-1, with 7 nucleotides matching TRBD2. The junction had 4 bases not matched to a gene; V was cut back by 11 bases and J by 0 bases. Germline V gene data show CDR1 as MNHNS and CDR2 as SASEGT. The CDR3 is 12 residues long. The CDR3 DNA is TGTGCCTGCCGGACTAGCTCCTACGAGCAGTACTTC. The encoded protein is CACRTSSYEQYF.

This clonotype has a handful of counts. J is TRBJ2-1 and V is TRBV5-1; 16 positions agree with TRBD2. With V trimmed by 4 bases and J by 8 bases, 18 bases remained unmatched. This CDR3 is built from 20 residues. CDR1 is SGHRS, CDR2 YFSETQ, per germline. The CDR3 is CASSLGWGLAGGPTEDEQFF. In DNA form, the CDR3 reads TGCGCCAGCAGCCTTGGGTGGGGACTAGCGGGAGGGCCGACCGAGGATGAGCAGTTCTTC.

The count of this clonotype is one. This clone may be a read error of a much larger clone one base away. This chain connects TRBV30 to TRBJ2-7; 12 bases align to TRBD1. Germline V gene data show CDR1 as GTSNPN and CDR2 as SVGIG (reference sequence). The CDR3 runs 14 residues. The CDR3 coding sequence is TGTGCCTGGCCTTCGGGACAGGGGGCCTACGAGCAGTGCTTC. Protein sequence: CAWPSGQGAYEQCF.

The chain combines TRBV15 with TRBJ2-5; no definite D call. CDR3 length equals 16 residues. Trimming pared 5 bases from V and 5 bases from J, leaving 21 bases between. Per germline, CDR1 LNHNV and CDR2 YYDKDF (reference sequence). Written as DNA, the CDR3 is TGTGCCACCAGCGAGTACAGACAAAGTGCGGCGGAGACCCAGTACTTC. Translating gives CATSEYRQSAAETQYF.

This clonotype has ten or more counts. The J gene is TRBJ2-7, the V gene TRBV9, with D unresolved. The CDR3 totals 13 residues. Trimming removed 4 bases from V and 3 bases from J, with 11 bases in between. Germline V lookup: CDR1 SGDLS, CDR2 YYNGEE. In DNA form, the CDR3 reads TGTGCCAGCAGCTATAGACTGAACTACGAGCAGTACTTC. Translating gives CASSYRLNYEQYF.

The chain carries TRBV12-3 or TRBV12-4 and TRBJ2-2; D is possibly TRBD2 (5 bases). Trimming shortened V by 6 bases and J by 8 bases, and 22 bases separated the two germline ends. CDR3 length: 16 residues. CDR3 amino acids: CASSFGLTNTGGELFF. The CDR3 DNA follows: TGTGCCAGCAGCTTTGGACTTACGAACACGGGAGGGGAGCTGTTTTTT.

This clonotype has a count of ten or more. The J gene is TRBJ2-5, the V gene TRBV24-1, with D uncertain. CDR1 and CDR2 (germline): KGHDR, SFDVKD. V was trimmed by 5 bases and J by 5 bases, leaving 11 bases between them. The CDR3 is 13 amino acids. CDR3 loop: CATSVGVSETQYF. CDR3 nucleotide sequence: TGTGCCACCAGTGTTGGGGTTTCGGAGACCCAGTACTTC.

This rearrangement joins TRBV24-1 to TRBJ2-1, with D possibly being TRBD2 (5 bases). Germline V gives CDR1 KGHDR, CDR2 SFDVKD. This CDR3 contains 11 residues. The ends were cut back, 9 bases at V and 9 bases at J, with 11 bases in the middle. This CDR3 reads CATAVGLEQFF. For the CDR3, the DNA is TGTGCCACCGCCGTCGGACTTGAGCAGTTCTTC.

This clonotype appeared a few times. The V and J genes are TRBV4-1 and TRBJ1-1; D is ambiguous. The germline V gene encodes CDR1 MGHRA and CDR2 YSYEKL. V was shortened by 4 bases and J by 4 bases, with 10 bases between the two germline ends. The CDR3 runs to 13 residues. As DNA, the CDR3 is TGCGCCAGCAGCCCGTATACGGGCACTGAAGCTTTCTTT. It codes for CASSPYTGTEAFF.

This clonotype was recorded many times. The chain couples TRBV18 to TRBJ1-3, with D unresolved. This CDR3 contains 15 residues. From germline, CDR1 is KGHSH and CDR2 LQKENI. Between the trimmed V and J ends, which lost 2 bases and 0 bases, there was a span of 8 bases. The chain's CDR3 is CASSPGRHSGNTIYF. The CDR3 region has the DNA TGTGCCAGCTCACCAGGTCGACACTCTGGAAACACCATATATTTT.

This clonotype was detected ten times or more. This chain connects TRBV11-1 to TRBJ2-2; a weak D match, TRBD1 (5 bases). V lost 1 base to trimming and J lost 0 bases, with 9 bases between them. The germline V gene has CDR1 SGHAT and CDR2 FQDESV (reference sequence). The CDR3 is 16 amino acids. CDR3 DNA: TGTGCCAGCAGCTTAGGTTCAGGGACGAACACCGGGGAGCTGTTTTTT. This translates into CASSLGSGTNTGELFF.

This clonotype showed up many times. The chain carries TRBV12-3 or TRBV12-4 and TRBJ2-5, with 8 bases aligning to TRBD2. The CDR3 has 14 amino acids. The junction had 6 bases not matched to a gene; V was cut back by 8 bases and J by 1 base. This CDR3 is CASLGGGSQETQYF. CDR3 bases: TGTGCCAGCCTCGGGGGGGGGTCCCAAGAGACCCAGTACTTC.

This clonotype has only a few counts. Being one base from a much bigger clone, this may be a read error. The chain is built from TRBV12-3 or TRBV12-4 and TRBJ1-1; TRBD1 aligns across 7 bases. The CDR3 consists of 15 residues. This chain's CDR3 is CASISGLTGNAEAFF. The CDR3 DNA is TGTGCCAGCATAAGCGGCCTGACAGGGAACGCTGAAGCTTTCTTT.

The genes are TRBV20-1 and TRBJ1-5; D remains unclear. The germline V gene has CDR1 DFQATT and CDR2 SNEGSKA (reference sequence). V gave up 3 bases and J gave up 4 bases, with 19 bases separating them. The CDR3 spans 16 residues. The CDR3 sequence: CSAREGPGSRNQPQHF. The CDR3, as DNA: TGCAGTGCTAGGGAAGGGCCCGGGTCTAGGAATCAGCCCCAGCATTTT.

This clonotype was seen only a few times. This chain uses TRBV7-2 with TRBJ2-7; D is unresolved. V lost 4 bases, J lost 4 bases, and 14 bases lay in between. Germline assignment: CDR1 SGHTA and CDR2 FQGNSA. There are 14 residues in the CDR3. The CDR3 is CASSSPTADYEQYF. The CDR3 region has the DNA TGTGCCAGCAGCTCACCCACGGCGGATTACGAGCAGTACTTC.

This chain joins TRBV18 and TRBJ1-1, with D possibly being TRBD1 (6 bases). V lost 1 base and J 5 bases, leaving 11 bases between the germline ends. The germline gives CDR1 KGHSH, CDR2 LQKENI. This CDR3 spans 14 amino acids. CDR3 region: CASSPRAGETEAFF. CDR3 nucleotides: TGTGCCAGCTCACCACGGGCAGGGGAAACTGAAGCTTTCTTT.

This sequence joins TRBV3-1 and TRBJ1-2; D not certain. CDR1 is LGHDT and CDR2 is YNNKEL in the germline V gene (reference sequence). Trimming cost V 0 bases and J 5 bases, with 10 bases left between them. The CDR3 is 14 residues long. The CDR3 sequence is CASSQERGGYGYTF. As DNA, the CDR3 is TGTGCCAGCAGCCAAGAACGTGGTGGTTATGGCTACACCTTC.